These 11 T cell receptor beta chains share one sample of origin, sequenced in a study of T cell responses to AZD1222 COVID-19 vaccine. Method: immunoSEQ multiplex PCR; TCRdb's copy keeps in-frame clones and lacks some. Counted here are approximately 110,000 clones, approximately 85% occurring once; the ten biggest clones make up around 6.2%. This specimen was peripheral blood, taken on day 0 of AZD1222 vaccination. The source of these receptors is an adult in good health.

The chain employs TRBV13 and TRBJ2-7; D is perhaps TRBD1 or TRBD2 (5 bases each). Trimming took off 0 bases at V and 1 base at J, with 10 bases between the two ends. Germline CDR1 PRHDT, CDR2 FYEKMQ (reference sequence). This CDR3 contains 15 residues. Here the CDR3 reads CASSLGRDGSYEQYF. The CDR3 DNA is TGTGCCAGCAGCTTAGGGAGGGACGGTTCCTACGAGCAGTACTTC. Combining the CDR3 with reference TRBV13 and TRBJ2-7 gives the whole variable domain AAGVIQSPRHLIKEKRETATLKCYPIPRHDTVYWYQQGPGQDPQFLISFYEKMQSDKGSIPDRFSAQQFSDYHSELNMSSLELGDSALYFCASSLGRDGSYEQYFGPGTRLTVT.

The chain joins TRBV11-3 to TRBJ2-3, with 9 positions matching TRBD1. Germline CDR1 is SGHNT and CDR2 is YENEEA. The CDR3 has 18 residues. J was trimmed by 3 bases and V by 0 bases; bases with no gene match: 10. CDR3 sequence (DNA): TGTGCCAGCAGCTTAGATTGGAACAGGGGGCGCTTGACAGATACGCAGTATTTT. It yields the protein CASSLDWNRGRLTDTQYF.

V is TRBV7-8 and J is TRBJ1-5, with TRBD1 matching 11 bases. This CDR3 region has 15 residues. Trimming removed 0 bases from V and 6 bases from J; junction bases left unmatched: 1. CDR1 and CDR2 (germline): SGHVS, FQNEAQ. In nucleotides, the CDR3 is TGTGCCAGCAGCTTAGCGGACAGGGGGCCTCAGCCCCAGCATTTT. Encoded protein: CASSLADRGPQPQHF.

The CDR3, as DNA: TGTGCCAGCAGCACGGGGAGGGGGGAGCAGTACTTC. Encoded protein: CASSTGRGEQYF. The gene calls are TRBV28 and TRBJ2-7; maybe TRBD2 (7 bases). The ends were cut back, 6 bases at V and 7 bases at J, with 13 bases in the middle. Germline lookup yields CDR1 MDHEN and CDR2 SYDVKM. This CDR3 is 12 amino acids long.

The CDR3 here is CASGGREYGYTF. The CDR3 DNA follows: TGTGCCAGCGGTGGACGAGAGTATGGCTACACCTTC. The genes are TRBV2 and TRBJ1-2; D not resolved. V gave up 8 bases and J gave up 5 bases, with 12 bases separating them. CDR3 size: 12 residues. In germline, CDR1 is SNHLY, CDR2 FYNNEI.

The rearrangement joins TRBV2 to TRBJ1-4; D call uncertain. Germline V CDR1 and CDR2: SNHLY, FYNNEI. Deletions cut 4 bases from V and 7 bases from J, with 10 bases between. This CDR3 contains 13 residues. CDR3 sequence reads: CASSAKYGEKLFF. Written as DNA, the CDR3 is TGTGCCAGCAGTGCGAAATACGGTGAAAAACTGTTTTTT.

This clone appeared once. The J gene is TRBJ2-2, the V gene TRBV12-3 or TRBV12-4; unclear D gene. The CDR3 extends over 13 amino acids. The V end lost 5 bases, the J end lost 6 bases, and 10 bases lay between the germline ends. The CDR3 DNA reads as TGTGCCAGCAGTAAGACTGGGGCCGGGGAGCTGTTTTTT. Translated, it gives CASSKTGAGELFF.

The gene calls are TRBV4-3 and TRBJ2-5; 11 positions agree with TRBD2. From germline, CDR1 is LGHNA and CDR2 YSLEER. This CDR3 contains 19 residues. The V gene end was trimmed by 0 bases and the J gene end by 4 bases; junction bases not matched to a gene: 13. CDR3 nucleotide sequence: TGCGCCAGCAGCCAAGAGTACGCTAGCGGGGGGCCCGGTCGAGAGACCCAGTACTTC. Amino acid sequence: CASSQEYASGGPGRETQYF.

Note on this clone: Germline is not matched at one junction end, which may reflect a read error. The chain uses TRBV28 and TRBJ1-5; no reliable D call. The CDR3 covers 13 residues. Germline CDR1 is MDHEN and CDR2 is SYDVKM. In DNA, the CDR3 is TGTGCCAGCAGTCCCCGTAGCTATCAGCCCCAGCATTTT. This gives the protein CASSPRSYQPQHF.

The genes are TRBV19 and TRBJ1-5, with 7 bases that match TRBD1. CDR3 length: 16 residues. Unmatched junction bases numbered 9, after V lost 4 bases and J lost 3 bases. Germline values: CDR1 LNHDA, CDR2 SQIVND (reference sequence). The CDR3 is CASSTRGTAFNQPQHF. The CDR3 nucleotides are TGTGCCAGTAGTACGAGGGGGACAGCGTTCAATCAGCCCCAGCATTTT.

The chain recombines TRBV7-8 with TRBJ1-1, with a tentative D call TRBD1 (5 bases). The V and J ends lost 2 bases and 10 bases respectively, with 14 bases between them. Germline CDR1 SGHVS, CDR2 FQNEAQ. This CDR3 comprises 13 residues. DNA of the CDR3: TGTGCCAGCAGCTTAATGGCGGGGGGGAGAGCTTTCTTT. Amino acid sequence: CASSLMAGGRAFF.